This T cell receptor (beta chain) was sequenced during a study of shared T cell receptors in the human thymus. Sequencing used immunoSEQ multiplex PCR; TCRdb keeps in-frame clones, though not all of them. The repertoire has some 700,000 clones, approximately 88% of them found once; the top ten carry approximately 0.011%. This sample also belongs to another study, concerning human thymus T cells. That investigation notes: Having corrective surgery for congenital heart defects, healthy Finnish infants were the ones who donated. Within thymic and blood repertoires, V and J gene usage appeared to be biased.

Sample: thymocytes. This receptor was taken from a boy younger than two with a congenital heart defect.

CDR3 loop: CASSPGHPRNHNEQFF. The CDR3 DNA follows: TGTGCCAGCAGCCCGGGACACCCGAGGAACCACAATGAGCAGTTCTTC. The rearrangement joins TRBV2 to TRBJ2-1; TRBD1 might be the D (6 bases). The germline CDR1 and CDR2 sequences are SNHLY and FYNNEI. V was cut by 6 bases and J by 5 bases, with 20 bases left in between. The CDR3 extends over 16 amino acids.